This T cell receptor (beta chain) was recorded in a study of blood T cell repertoires in COVID-19. About the study: The United States, Italy and Spain supplied acute and convalescent COVID-19 samples. PBMCs, B-cell-depleted T cells, or T cells provided the cDNA or gDNA that made up the material.

Authors' data handling: Cell counts per sample came from amplifying reference gene primers. Generated by immunoSEQ multiplex PCR, the TCRdb table keeps only in-frame clones and is missing some. V and J calls and clone size are given by that table; D and trimming were obtained from the DNA. The profile covers 120,000 to 150,000 clones, with around 79% appearing a single time and approximately 8.6% taken by the ten largest. This clone was seen only once. CDR1 and CDR2 from the germline V gene are SGHRS and YFSETQ. This CDR3 is built from 17 residues. Trimming took 0 bases from V and 0 from J, leaving 13 bases between them.

This clonotype originated in a man aged 45 to 65 with active or convalescent COVID-19. The sequenced sample consisted of peripheral blood. The V gene is TRBV5-1, the J gene TRBJ1-3; the D is unclear. The DNA of the CDR3 is TGCGCCAGCAGCTTGGGGGGTACGGGGAGCTCTGGAAACACCATATATTTT. Residues: CASSLGGTGSSGNTIYF.